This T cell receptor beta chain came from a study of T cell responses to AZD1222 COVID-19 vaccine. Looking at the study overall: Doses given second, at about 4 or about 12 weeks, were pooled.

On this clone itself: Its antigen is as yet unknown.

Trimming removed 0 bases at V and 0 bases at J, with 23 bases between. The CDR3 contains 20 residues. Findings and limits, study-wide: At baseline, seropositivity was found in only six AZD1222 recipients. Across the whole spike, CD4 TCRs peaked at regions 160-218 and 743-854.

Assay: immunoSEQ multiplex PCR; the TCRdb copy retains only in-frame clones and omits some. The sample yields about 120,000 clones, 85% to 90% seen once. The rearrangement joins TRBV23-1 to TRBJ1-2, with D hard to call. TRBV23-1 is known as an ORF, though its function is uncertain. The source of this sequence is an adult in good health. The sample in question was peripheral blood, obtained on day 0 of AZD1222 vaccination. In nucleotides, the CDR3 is TGCGCCAGCAGTCAATCAAGCTTCGGGCAAGGCCGGCCTACTAACTATGGCTACACCTTC. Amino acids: CASSQSSFGQGRPTNYGYTF.